These 18 T cell receptor beta chains share one sample of origin, sequenced in a study of blood T cells in healthy people across ages. A second PCR of roughly 7 to 11 cycles used a sample-barcoded 5' primer and a J-beta primer mix. In TCRdb, the 5' RACE reads were re-called with MiXCR into one record per CDR3 protein. The data hold some 640,000 distinct CDR3 sequences, with 49% observed a single time. Material for sequencing was blood. These receptor sequences come from a woman aged 55-75 years in good health.

This clonotype has more than one count but fewer than ten. The chain uses TRBV29-1 and TRBJ2-3; D call uncertain. The CDR3 is made up of 14 amino acids. Germline lookup yields CDR1 SQVTM and CDR2 ANQGSEA. V dropped 4 bases and J dropped 0 bases, with 11 bases sitting between them. The CDR3, as DNA: TGCAGCGTTGGTTACGGAGTTAGCACAGATACGCAGTATTTT. It codes for CSVGYGVSTDTQYF.

A few counts support this clonotype. The V gene is TRBV13, the J gene TRBJ2-5; D remains ambiguous. The J call may be wrong; the DNA end is better matched by TRBJ2-7. Germline V lookup: CDR1 PRHDT, CDR2 FYEKMQ (reference sequence). The CDR3 contains 13 residues. The CDR3 sequence: CASSLDGVDEQYF. Here the CDR3 DNA reads TGTGCCAGCAGCTTAGACGGCGTCGACGAGCAGTACTTC.

This clonotype was counted a few times. The chain combines TRBV7-3 with TRBJ1-6; D call uncertain. The germline V gene encodes CDR1 SGHTA and CDR2 FQGTGA. The CDR3 totals 15 residues. V was pared by 0 bases and J by 6 bases, with 9 bases between. Here the CDR3 reads CASSLTVDGNSPLHF. CDR3 bases: TGTGCCAGCAGCTTAACCGTAGACGGTAATTCACCCCTCCACTTT.

The chain uses TRBV12-3 or TRBV12-4 and TRBJ1-2; unclear D gene. The CDR3 spans 15 residues. Trimming took off 0 bases at V and 4 bases at J, with 12 bases between the two ends. CDR3 sequence reads: CASSLAPGGVYGYTF. CDR3 sequence (DNA): TGTGCCAGCAGTTTAGCCCCCGGAGGAGTCTATGGCTACACCTTC.

The chain carries TRBV29-1 and TRBJ1-2; D unresolved. Germline assignment: CDR1 SQVTM and CDR2 ANQGSEA. V was clipped by 5 bases and J by 4 bases, with 14 bases between them. CDR3 length equals 13 residues. CDR3: CSVRTAEIYGYTF. The CDR3 region has the DNA TGCAGCGTTAGGACGGCCGAAATCTATGGCTACACCTTC.

This chain connects TRBV6-5 to TRBJ1-2; D gene unclear. CDR1 MNHEY and CDR2 SVGAGI come from the germline V gene. This CDR3 spans 20 amino acids. Trimming removed 0 bases from V and 0 bases from J, with 23 bases in between. The CDR3 DNA reads as TGTGCCAGCAGTTACTCGATATTTCAAGATGGCAGGTTAGCTAACTATGGCTACACCTTC. Translated: CASSYSIFQDGRLANYGYTF.

The J gene is TRBJ2-1, the V gene TRBV6-2 or TRBV6-3; D is possibly TRBD1 or TRBD2 (5 bases each). Germline assignment: CDR1 MNHEY and CDR2 SVGEGT. This CDR3 contains 16 residues. The V and J ends lost 6 bases and 4 bases respectively, with 19 bases between them. The CDR3 region is CASSRPPGRLYNEQFF. As DNA, the CDR3 is TGTGCCAGCAGCCGACCTCCGGGACGGCTTTACAATGAGCAGTTCTTC.

This sequence joins TRBV6-2 or TRBV6-3 and TRBJ2-1; a weak D match, TRBD2 (6 bases). Between the trimmed V and J ends, which lost 5 bases and 2 bases, there was a span of 16 bases. Germline assignment: CDR1 MNHEY and CDR2 SVGEGT. The CDR3 is 16 residues long. In nucleotides, the CDR3 is TGTGCCAGCAGTACCCCGAGAGCGGGCGCCTACAATGAGCAGTTCTTC. It is translated as CASSTPRAGAYNEQFF.

This rearrangement joins TRBV20-1 to TRBJ2-1; weak D call: TRBD1 (5 bases). This CDR3 contains 12 residues. Germline V gives CDR1 DFQATT, CDR2 SNEGSKA (reference sequence). V shed 4 bases and J shed 8 bases, with 12 bases lying between them. The CDR3 DNA sequence: TGCAGTGCTACCGAACAGGCGGATGAGCAGTTCTTC. It encodes CSATEQADEQFF.

The sample holds a few counts of this clonotype. The rearrangement uses TRBV7-2 and TRBJ1-1; the D gene is possibly TRBD1 (6 bases). CDR3 length: 14 amino acids. Trimming left V 7 bases short and J 2 bases short, with 14 bases between. Germline V gives CDR1 SGHTA, CDR2 FQGNSA. This CDR3 is CASNHPGHNTEAFF. Written as DNA, the CDR3 is TGTGCCAGCAACCATCCGGGACACAACACTGAAGCTTTCTTT. The full variable domain, its missing parts supplied by reference TRBV7-2 and TRBJ1-1, is GAGVSQSPSNKVTEKGKDVELRCDPISGHTALYWYRQSLGQGLEFLIYFQGNSAPDKSGLPSDRFSAERTGGSVSTLTIQRTQQEDSAVYLCASNHPGHNTEAFFGQGTRLTVV.

This clonotype has a handful of counts. The chain employs TRBV7-2 and TRBJ2-7; 8 bases agree with TRBD2. The germline V gene has CDR1 SGHTA and CDR2 FQGNSA. With V trimmed by 1 base and J by 0 bases, 14 bases remained unmatched. This CDR3 has 19 amino acids. In DNA, the CDR3 is TGTGCCAGCAGCTTAGGGATGGGTTTCGTAAGCGGGAGCTCCTACGAGCAGTACTTC. This codes for CASSLGMGFVSGSSYEQYF.

The chain couples TRBV10-3 to TRBJ2-5; possibly TRBD2 for D (6 bases). TRBJ2-7 explains the end of the DNA better; the J call may be wrong. Germline V CDR1 and CDR2: ENHRY, SYGVKD. The CDR3 length is 18 residues. CDR3 loop: CAISGDSRSSRTAYEQYF. Here the CDR3 DNA reads TGTGCCATCAGTGGGGACTCCCGAAGTTCCCGAACAGCCTACGAGCAGTACTTC.

This chain joins TRBV29-1 and TRBJ1-1, with 7 bases lining up with TRBD1. Germline loops: CDR1 SQVTM, CDR2 ANQGSEA. The V gene end was trimmed by 7 bases and the J gene end by 1 base; junction bases not matched to a gene: 6. The CDR3 has 13 amino acids. The CDR3 coding sequence is TGCAGCGCCCAGGGACAGTGGAACACTGAAGCTTTCTTT. Translation: CSAQGQWNTEAFF.

The chain joins TRBV4-3 to TRBJ1-2; D may be TRBD1 (6 bases). CDR3 size: 15 residues. CDR1 is LGHNA and CDR2 is YSLEER in the germline V gene. V was cut by 4 bases and J by 4 bases, with 16 bases left in between. CDR3 region: CASSPLAAGAYGYTF. DNA for the CDR3: TGCGCCAGCAGCCCCTTAGCGGCAGGGGCCTATGGCTACACCTTC.

V gene TRBV28 combines with J gene TRBJ2-5, with no clear D. Judging by the DNA end, TRBJ2-7 fits better; the J call may be wrong. Germline lookup yields CDR1 MDHEN and CDR2 SYDVKM. This CDR3 is 14 amino acids long. The CDR3 coding sequence is TGTGCCAGCAGCTTAGCCAGGCTCTACTACGAGCAGTACTTC. This gives the protein CASSLARLYYEQYF.

This chain joins TRBV27 and TRBJ2-3, with D hard to call. V lost 2 bases and J lost 1, with 16 bases in between. The CDR3 spans 17 residues. Looked up from germline, CDR1 is MNHEY and CDR2 is SMNVEV (reference sequence). CDR3 DNA sequence: TGTGCCAGCAGTTTAGGTGGCAGCAGGATTGGCACAGATACGCAGTATTTT. Protein sequence: CASSLGGSRIGTDTQYF.

The chain combines TRBV6-6 with TRBJ1-2, with 10 positions matching TRBD1. Germline V CDR1 and CDR2: MNHNY, SVGAGI (reference sequence). The V gene end was trimmed by 0 bases and the J gene end by 8 bases; junction bases not matched to a gene: 3. The CDR3 spans 14 residues. CDR3 region: CASSYSTGGDGYTF. CDR3 nucleotide sequence: TGTGCCAGCAGTTACTCGACAGGGGGCGACGGCTACACCTTC.

The V gene is TRBV7-3, the J gene TRBJ2-3; 11 bases are a match to TRBD2. This CDR3 contains 18 residues. J lost 3 bases, V lost 1 base, and 9 bases had no gene match. Per germline, CDR1 SGHTA and CDR2 FQGTGA. CDR3 sequence (DNA): TGTGCCAGCAGCTTAAGGGCTCTAGCGGGAGGTGGGACAGATACGCAGTATTTT. Protein: CASSLRALAGGGTDTQYF.